This T cell receptor (beta chain) was documented in a study of blood T cells in healthy people across ages. Study at large: Every two T cells gave about one barcoded beta molecule via template switching.

This clonotype occurred a few times. The CDR3 is 15 residues long. With V trimmed by 5 bases and J by 2 bases, 7 bases remained unmatched. In germline, CDR1 is SEHNR, CDR2 FQNEAQ (reference sequence). Primers used in a second PCR of about 7 to 12 cycles were a sample-barcoded 5' primer and a J-beta primer mix. Each CDR3 protein gets one entry after TCRdb re-called the 5' RACE reads with MiXCR. Found here are more than 650,000 distinct CDR3 sequences, 53% of them singletons; the top ten hold approximately 41%. This sequence originates from a man at least 80 years old in good health. The sample consisted of blood. This rearrangement joins TRBV7-9 to TRBJ2-7; 9 bases are a match to TRBD2. CDR3 sequence reads: CASSPGLALTYEQYF. The CDR3 nucleotides are TGTGCCAGCAGCCCCGGACTAGCGCTCACCTACGAGCAGTACTTC.